Following are 20 T cell receptor beta chains from one sample sequenced in a study of T cells in Graves' hyperthyroidism and ophthalmopathy. The TCR beta CDR3 regions underwent amplification using RNA transcripts as the source. First-round RT-PCR with HTBI primers amplified the TCR CDR3 region. TCRdb used MiXCR to reprocess the multiplex PCR reads, holding one entry per CDR3 protein. The sample lists some 740,000 distinct CDR3 sequences; around 13% were seen once. Input material: blood. The receptor set was obtained from a woman aged 18-29 years with Graves' hyperthyroidism.

This clonotype has only one observation. The rearrangement joins TRBV4-1 to TRBJ2-7; 8 bases line up with TRBD1. CDR3 size: 14 residues. Germline-derived CDR1 and CDR2 are MGHRA and YSYEKL. After removal of 0 bases from V and 5 bases from J, the junction contained 3 bases not matched to a gene. The CDR3 DNA follows: TGCGCCAGCAGCCAAGACAGGGGGCGGAACGAGCAGTACTTC. It encodes CASSQDRGRNEQYF.

In its sample, this clonotype was seen many times. The gene calls are TRBV3-1 and TRBJ1-4, with D tentatively TRBD1 (6 bases). The germline V gene has CDR1 LGHDT and CDR2 YNNKEL (reference sequence). Trimming took off 3 bases at V and 2 bases at J, with 16 bases between the two ends. The CDR3 sequence is 17 residues long. This CDR3 is CASSHSSSTGTNEKLFF. The CDR3 bases are TGTGCCAGCAGCCATTCTTCCTCGACAGGCACTAATGAAAAACTGTTTTTT.

This clonotype showed up many times. This chain joins TRBV30 and TRBJ2-3; D possibly corresponds to TRBD2 (7 bases). There are 12 residues in the CDR3. Germline CDR1 reads GTSNPN; CDR2 reads SVGIG (reference sequence). The V end lost 2 bases, the J end lost 9 bases, and 12 bases lay between the germline ends. The CDR3 bases are TGTGCCTGGAGTCGGGGGGCAGGGACGCAGTATTTT. Protein: CAWSRGAGTQYF.

This clonotype was observed many times. This chain connects TRBV6-2 or TRBV6-3 to TRBJ1-5; TRBD1 matches 7 bases. The CDR3 spans 16 residues. Germline CDR1 reads MNHEY; CDR2 reads SVGEGT. The J segment lost 2 bases and the V segment lost 2 bases, leaving 6 bases of the junction unmatched. The CDR3 DNA is TGTGCCAGCAGTTACGATAGACAGGGTGGCAATCAGCCCCAGCATTTT. Translating gives CASSYDRQGGNQPQHF.

This chain joins TRBV7-8 and TRBJ1-5; TRBD1 might be the D (5 bases). Per the germline V gene, CDR1 is SGHVS and CDR2 is FQNEAQ. The CDR3 extends over 14 amino acids. Trimming removed 5 bases from V and 3 bases from J, with 11 bases in between. This chain's CDR3 is CASSGRGVNQPQHF. CDR3 nucleotides: TGTGCCAGCAGCGGACGGGGGGTCAATCAGCCCCAGCATTTT.

The V call is TRBV4-1, the J call TRBJ2-7, with D unclear. Deletions cut 1 base from V and 1 base from J, with 8 bases between. The CDR3 covers 14 residues. Germline V CDR1 and CDR2: MGHRA, YSYEKL. The CDR3 region has the DNA TGCGCCAGCAGCCAAGGACGGTTTTCCTACGAGCAGTACTTC. Protein sequence: CASSQGRFSYEQYF.

This clonotype was seen only a few times. This may arise from a read error, as a much more abundant clone is one base away. V is TRBV30 and J is TRBJ1-5; 7 bases line up with TRBD1. The CDR3 length is 12 residues. Germline lookup yields CDR1 GTSNPN and CDR2 SVGIG (reference sequence). After removal of 2 bases from V and 6 bases from J, the junction contained 1 base not matched to a gene. The CDR3: CAWSPGGQPQHF. The DNA of the CDR3 is TGTGCCTGGAGTCCAGGGGGTCAGCCCCAGCATTTT. The variable domain in full, with the rest retrieved from reference TRBV30 and TRBJ1-5, is SQTIHQWPATLVQPVGSPLSLECTVEGTSNPNLYWYRQAAGRGLQLLFYSVGIGQISSEVPQNLSASRPQDRQFILSSKKLLLSDSGFYLCAWSPGGQPQHFGDGTRLSIL.

The chain uses TRBV20-1 and TRBJ2-1; 8 bases are shared with TRBD2. Germline V lookup: CDR1 DFQATT, CDR2 SNEGSKA (reference sequence). Germline trimming cut 2 bases from V and 3 bases from J; bases unmatched to any gene: 9. CDR3 length: 16 residues. The CDR3 sequence: CSARSGSGRNYNEQFF. DNA for the CDR3: TGCAGTGCTAGATCCGGAAGCGGGAGAAACTACAATGAGCAGTTCTTC.

The rearrangement joins TRBV4-1 to TRBJ1-4; 9 bases align to TRBD1. Germline trimming cut 4 bases from V and 5 bases from J; bases unmatched to any gene: 5. The CDR3 is 15 amino acids. Germline CDR1 and CDR2: MGHRA and YSYEKL. CDR3 amino acids: CASSRDGTGNEKLFF. The CDR3 nucleotides are TGCGCCAGCAGCCGTGACGGGACAGGGAATGAAAAACTGTTTTTT.

CDR3 coding DNA: TGCAGTGCTAGTCTTGGTAGCGGGGGATCGGGAGAGACCCAGTACTTC. It codes for CSASLGSGGSGETQYF. V gene TRBV20-1 combines with J gene TRBJ2-5, with TRBD2 matching 9 bases. V lost 3 bases, J lost 4 bases, and 12 bases stayed unmatched. Germline V gene lookup returns CDR1 DFQATT and CDR2 SNEGSKA (reference sequence). CDR3 length: 16 residues.

This clonotype occurred a few times. An end of the junction does not agree with germline; a read error may underlie this. The chain couples TRBV11-3 to TRBJ2-7, with D possibly being TRBD2 (6 bases). The CDR3 sequence is 14 residues long. Germline V gene lookup returns CDR1 SGHNT and CDR2 YENEEA. CDR3: CASSQDADYYEQYF. CDR3 bases: TGCGCCAGCAGCCAAGATGCGGACTACTACGAGCAGTACTTC.

This clonotype was seen a few times. The V and J genes are TRBV6-5 and TRBJ1-6; D is undetermined. The V end was cut by 2 bases, the J end by 2 bases, with 10 bases between. The CDR3 length is 16 residues. Germline values: CDR1 MNHEY, CDR2 SVGAGI. In DNA, the CDR3 is TGTGCCAGCAGTTACGGTCAGGCAGCCTATAATTCACCCCTCCACTTT. It yields the protein CASSYGQAAYNSPLHF.

This clonotype occurred many times. The chain employs TRBV28 and TRBJ2-7; no definite D call. The CDR3 covers 13 residues. Germline lookup yields CDR1 MDHEN and CDR2 SYDVKM. The V gene lost 6 bases and the J gene lost 3 bases, with 12 bases spanning the gap. As DNA, the CDR3 is TGTGCCAGCAGCCGATCGGGTCTCTACGAGCAGTACTTC. Amino acid sequence: CASSRSGLYEQYF.

Ten or more counts support this clonotype. The chain recombines TRBV12-3 or TRBV12-4 with TRBJ1-1, with D maybe TRBD1 (6 bases). The V gene lost 6 bases and the J gene lost 5 bases, with 25 bases spanning the gap. There are 17 residues in the CDR3. The CDR3 coding sequence is TGTGCCAGCAGCCCGACGGAGGGGGGGTTGAAGAGGACTGAAGCTTTCTTT. Amino acids: CASSPTEGGLKRTEAFF.

This clonotype was seen repeatedly, ten times or more. V is TRBV27 and J is TRBJ2-7; D possibly corresponds to TRBD1 (8 bases). The V end lost 4 bases, the J end lost 3 bases, and 22 bases lay between the germline ends. The CDR3 runs 17 residues. CDR1 MNHEY and CDR2 SMNVEV come from the germline V gene (reference sequence). CDR3 amino acids: CASSSPRMGGTGYEQYF. CDR3 nucleotide sequence: TGTGCCAGCAGTTCTCCTAGAATGGGAGGGACAGGCTACGAGCAGTACTTC.

Ten or more counts support this clonotype. This chain uses TRBV7-9 with TRBJ2-7; 8 bases fit TRBD1. CDR1 is SEHNR, CDR2 FQNEAQ, per germline (reference sequence). The V gene end was trimmed by 4 bases and the J gene end by 3 bases; junction bases not matched to a gene: 5. The CDR3 is 14 amino acids. As DNA, the CDR3 is TGTGCCAGCAGCTCTCGGGACAGGCGCTACGAGCAGTACTTC. It yields the protein CASSSRDRRYEQYF.

V and J are TRBV10-1 and TRBJ2-5; D is possibly TRBD1 (7 bases). Trimming pared 4 bases from V and 13 bases from J, leaving 25 bases between. The CDR3 contains 15 residues. Germline lookup yields CDR1 WNHNN and CDR2 SYGVQD (reference sequence). This CDR3 is CASSVEGNRQGNPYF. The CDR3 region has the DNA TGCGCCAGCAGTGTGGAGGGAAACAGACAGGGAAATCCGTACTTC.

This clonotype was found many times. The chain links TRBV7-6 to TRBJ2-1, with unresolved D. The CDR3 runs to 12 residues. Germline CDR1 is SGHVS and CDR2 is FNYEAQ. V was shortened by 5 bases and J by 9 bases, with 11 bases between the two germline ends. The CDR3 DNA reads TGTGCCAGCAGCGTATATGGTGTTGAGCAGTTCTTC. This gives the protein CASSVYGVEQFF.

This clonotype was counted ten times or more. The genes are TRBV2 and TRBJ2-5; perhaps TRBD1 as D (7 bases). The CDR3 contains 16 residues. Germline V gene data show CDR1 as SNHLY and CDR2 as FYNNEI. Trimming shortened V by 1 base and J by 0 bases, and 12 bases separated the two germline ends. Written as DNA, the CDR3 is TGTGCCAGCAGTGAAGAGGGGGCGGGGAACCAAGAGACCCAGTACTTC. Amino acid sequence: CASSEEGAGNQETQYF.

This clonotype was detected many times. The rearrangement joins TRBV10-3 to TRBJ1-1, with 7 bases that match TRBD1. Germline trimming cut 3 bases from V and 0 bases from J; bases unmatched to any gene: 1. The CDR3 runs 14 residues. Looked up from germline, CDR1 is ENHRY and CDR2 is SYGVKD. In nucleotides, the CDR3 is TGTGCCATCAGTGAAGGGGGCATGAACACTGAAGCTTTCTTT. Its protein is CAISEGGMNTEAFF.